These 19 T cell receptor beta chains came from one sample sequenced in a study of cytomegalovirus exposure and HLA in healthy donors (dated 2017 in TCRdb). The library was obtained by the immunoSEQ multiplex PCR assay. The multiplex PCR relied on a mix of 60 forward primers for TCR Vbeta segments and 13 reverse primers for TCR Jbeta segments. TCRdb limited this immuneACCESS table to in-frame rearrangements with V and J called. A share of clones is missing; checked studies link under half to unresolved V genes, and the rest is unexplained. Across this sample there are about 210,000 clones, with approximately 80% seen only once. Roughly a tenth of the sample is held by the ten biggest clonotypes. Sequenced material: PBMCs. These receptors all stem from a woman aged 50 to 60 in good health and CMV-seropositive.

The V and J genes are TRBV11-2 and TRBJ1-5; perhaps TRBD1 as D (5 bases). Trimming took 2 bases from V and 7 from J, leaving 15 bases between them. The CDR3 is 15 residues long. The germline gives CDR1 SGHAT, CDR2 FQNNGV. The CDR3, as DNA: TGTGCCAGCAGCTTATTATGGGGGGGGGACCAGCCCCAGCATTTT. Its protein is CASSLLWGGDQPQHF.

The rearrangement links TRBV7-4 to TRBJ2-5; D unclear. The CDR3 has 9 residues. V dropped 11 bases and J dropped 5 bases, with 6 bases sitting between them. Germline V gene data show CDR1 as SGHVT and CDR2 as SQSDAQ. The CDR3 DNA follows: TGTGCCCAGATGGAGACCCAGTACTTC. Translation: CAQMETQYF.

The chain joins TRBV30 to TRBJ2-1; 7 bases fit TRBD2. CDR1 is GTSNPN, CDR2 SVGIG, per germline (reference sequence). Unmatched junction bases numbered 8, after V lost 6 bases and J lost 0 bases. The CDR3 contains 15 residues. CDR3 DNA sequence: TGTGCCTGCCAAAATCTAGCGGTCTCCTACAATGAGCAGTTCTTC. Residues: CACQNLAVSYNEQFF. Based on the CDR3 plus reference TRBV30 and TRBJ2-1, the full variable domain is SQTIHQWPATLVQPVGSPLSLECTVEGTSNPNLYWYRQAAGRGLQLLFYSVGIGQISSEVPQNLSASRPQDRQFILSSKKLLLSDSGFYLCACQNLAVSYNEQFFGPGTRLTVL.

The CDR3 sequence is CASSAPRGASLGPLHF. For the CDR3, the DNA is TGTGCCAGCAGCGCCCCCAGAGGTGCGAGTCTGGGTCCCCTCCACTTT. The rearrangement joins TRBV9 to TRBJ1-6; D not certain. Looked up from germline, CDR1 is SGDLS and CDR2 is YYNGEE. Trimming pared 3 bases from V and 13 bases from J, leaving 23 bases between. The CDR3 extends over 16 amino acids. Together with reference TRBV9 and TRBJ1-6, the CDR3 gives the full variable domain: DSGVTQTPKHLITATGQRVTLRCSPRSGDLSVYWYQQSLDQGLQFLIQYYNGEERAKGNILERFSAQQFPDLHSELNLSSLELGDSALYFCASSAPRGASLGPLHFGNGTRLTVT.

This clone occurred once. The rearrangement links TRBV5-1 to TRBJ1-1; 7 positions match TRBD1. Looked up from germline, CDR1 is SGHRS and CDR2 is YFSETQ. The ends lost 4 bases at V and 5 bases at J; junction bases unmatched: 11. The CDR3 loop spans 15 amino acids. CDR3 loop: CASSRLGTAETEAFF. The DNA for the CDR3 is TGCGCCAGCAGCCGGCTAGGGACAGCGGAGACTGAAGCTTTCTTT.

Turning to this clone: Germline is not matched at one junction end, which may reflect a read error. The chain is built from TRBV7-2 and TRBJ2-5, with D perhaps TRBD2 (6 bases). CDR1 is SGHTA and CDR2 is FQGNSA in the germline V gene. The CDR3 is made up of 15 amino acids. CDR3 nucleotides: TGTGCCAGCAGACATGTAGCGGTGACACAAGAGACCCAATACTTC. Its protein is CASRHVAVTQETQYF.

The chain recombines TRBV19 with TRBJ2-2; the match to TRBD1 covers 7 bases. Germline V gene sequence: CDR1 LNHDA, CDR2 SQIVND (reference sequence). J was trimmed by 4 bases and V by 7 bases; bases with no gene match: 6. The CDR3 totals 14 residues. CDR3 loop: CASTSTGATGELFF. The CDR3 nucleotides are TGTGCCAGTACCAGTACAGGGGCCACCGGGGAGCTGTTTTTT.

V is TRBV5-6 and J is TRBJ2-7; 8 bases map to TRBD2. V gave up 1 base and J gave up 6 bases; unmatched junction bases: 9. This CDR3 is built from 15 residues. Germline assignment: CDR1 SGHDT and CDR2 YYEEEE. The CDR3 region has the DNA TGTGCCAGCAGCTTGCCGGGGGCGGGGGGTTCCGAGCAGTACTTC. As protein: CASSLPGAGGSEQYF. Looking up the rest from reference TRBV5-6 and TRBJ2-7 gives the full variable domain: DAGVTQSPTHLIKTRGQQVTLRCSPKSGHDTVSWYQQALGQGPQFIFQYYEEEERQRGNFPDRFSGHQFPNYSSELNVNALLLGDSALYLCASSLPGAGGSEQYFGPGTRLTVT.

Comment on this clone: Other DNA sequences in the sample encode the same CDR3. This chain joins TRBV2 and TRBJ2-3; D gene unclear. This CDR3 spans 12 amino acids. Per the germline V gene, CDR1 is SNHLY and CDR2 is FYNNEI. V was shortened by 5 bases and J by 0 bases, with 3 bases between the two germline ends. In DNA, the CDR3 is TGTGCCAGCAGTCTTAGCACAGATACGCAGTATTTT. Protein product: CASSLSTDTQYF.

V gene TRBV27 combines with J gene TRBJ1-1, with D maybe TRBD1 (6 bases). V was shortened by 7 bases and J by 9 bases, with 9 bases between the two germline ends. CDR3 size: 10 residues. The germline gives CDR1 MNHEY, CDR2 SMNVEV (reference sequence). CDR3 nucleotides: TGTGCCAGCATCGGGGGGCAAGCTTTCTTT. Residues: CASIGGQAFF.

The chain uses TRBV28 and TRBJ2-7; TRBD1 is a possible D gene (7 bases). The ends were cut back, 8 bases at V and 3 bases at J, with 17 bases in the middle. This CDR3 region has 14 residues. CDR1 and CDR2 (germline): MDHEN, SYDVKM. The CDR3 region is CASPNQGGSYEQYF. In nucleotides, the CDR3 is TGTGCCAGCCCTAACCAGGGGGGAAGCTACGAGCAGTACTTC.

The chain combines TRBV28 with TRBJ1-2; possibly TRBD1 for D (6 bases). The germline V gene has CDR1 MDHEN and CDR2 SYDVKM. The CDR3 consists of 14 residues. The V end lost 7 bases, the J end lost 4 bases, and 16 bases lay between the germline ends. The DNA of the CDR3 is TGTGCCAGCACCAGCGTAGGACAGAGCTATGGCTACACCTTC. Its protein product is CASTSVGQSYGYTF.

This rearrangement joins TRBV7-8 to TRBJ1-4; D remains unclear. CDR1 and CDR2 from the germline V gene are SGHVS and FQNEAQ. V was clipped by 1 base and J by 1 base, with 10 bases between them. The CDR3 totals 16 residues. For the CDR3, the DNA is TGTGCCAGCAGCTTAGACCAACAGTTAACTAATGAAAAACTGTTTTTT. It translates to CASSLDQQLTNEKLFF.

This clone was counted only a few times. CDR3 in amino acids: CASSATGTGYHEQYF. For the CDR3, the DNA is TGTGCCAGTAGCGCAACCGGGACAGGGTATCACGAGCAGTACTTC. The chain recombines TRBV19 with TRBJ2-7, with 9 positions matching TRBD1. The V and J ends lost 6 bases and 5 bases, in that order; junction bases with no gene match: 11. Germline V lookup: CDR1 LNHDA, CDR2 SQIVND (reference sequence). The CDR3 sequence is 15 residues long.

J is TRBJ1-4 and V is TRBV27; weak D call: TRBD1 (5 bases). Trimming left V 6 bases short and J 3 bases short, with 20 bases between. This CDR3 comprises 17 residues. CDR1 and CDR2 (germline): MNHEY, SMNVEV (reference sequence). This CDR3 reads CASRNRARARPNEKLFF. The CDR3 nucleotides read TGTGCCAGCAGAAACCGCGCCAGGGCGCGGCCTAATGAAAAACTGTTTTTT.

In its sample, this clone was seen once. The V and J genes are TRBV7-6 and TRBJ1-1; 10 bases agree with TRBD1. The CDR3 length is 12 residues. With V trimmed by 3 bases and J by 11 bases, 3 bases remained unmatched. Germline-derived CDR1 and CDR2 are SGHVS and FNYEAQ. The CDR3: CASSFDRGPAFF. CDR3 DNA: TGTGCCAGCAGCTTCGACAGGGGGCCGGCTTTCTTT.

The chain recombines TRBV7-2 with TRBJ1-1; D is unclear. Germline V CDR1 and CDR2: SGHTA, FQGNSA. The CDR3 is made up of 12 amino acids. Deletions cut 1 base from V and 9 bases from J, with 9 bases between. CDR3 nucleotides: TGTGCCAGCAGCTTAGATGGCCGCCAAGCTTTCTTT. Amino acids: CASSLDGRQAFF.

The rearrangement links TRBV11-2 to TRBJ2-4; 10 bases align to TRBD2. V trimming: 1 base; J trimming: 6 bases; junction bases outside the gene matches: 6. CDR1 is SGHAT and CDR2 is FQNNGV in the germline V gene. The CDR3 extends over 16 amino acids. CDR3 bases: TGTGCCAGCAGCTTAGTCCGGAGCGGGGGGGCAAACATTCAGTACTTC. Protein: CASSLVRSGGANIQYF. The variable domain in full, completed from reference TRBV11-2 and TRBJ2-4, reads EAGVAQSPRYKIIEKRQSVAFWCNPISGHATLYWYQQILGQGPKLLIQFQNNGVVDDSQLPKDRFSAERLKGVDSTLKIQPAKLEDSAVYLCASSLVRSGGANIQYFGAGTRLSVL.

This CDR3 reads CASSPTGGASYNSPLHF. In DNA, the CDR3 is TGTGCCAGCAGCCCAACAGGGGGCGCTTCCTATAATTCACCCCTCCACTTT. V and J are TRBV27 and TRBJ1-6; 9 nucleotides match TRBD1. V gave up 6 bases and J gave up 1 base; unmatched junction bases: 7. The germline gives CDR1 MNHEY, CDR2 SMNVEV (reference sequence). This CDR3 has 17 residues.